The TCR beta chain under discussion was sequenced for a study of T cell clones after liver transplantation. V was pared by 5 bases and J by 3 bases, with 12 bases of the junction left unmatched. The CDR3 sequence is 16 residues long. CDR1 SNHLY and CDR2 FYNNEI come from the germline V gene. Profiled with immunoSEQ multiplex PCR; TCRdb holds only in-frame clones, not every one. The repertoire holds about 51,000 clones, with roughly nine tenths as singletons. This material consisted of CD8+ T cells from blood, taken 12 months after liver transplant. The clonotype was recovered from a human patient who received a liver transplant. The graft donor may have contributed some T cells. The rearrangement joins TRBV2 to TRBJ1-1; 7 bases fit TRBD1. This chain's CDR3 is CASSRARQGGDTEAFF. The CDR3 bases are TGTGCCAGCAGTAGAGCTAGACAGGGTGGGGACACTGAAGCTTTCTTT.